This T cell receptor (beta chain) emerged from a study of shared clonotypes between healthy human individuals. Study observations and caveats: Generation probabilities were higher for clonotypes shared across all four sorted-subset donors than for unshared ones. It was only blood that was sampled, and tissue repertoires likely differ.

The CDR3 consists of 12 residues. CDR1 is SGHNT, CDR2 YYREEE, per germline (reference sequence). Generated by immunoSEQ multiplex PCR, the TCRdb table keeps only in-frame clones and is missing some. The sample shows hundreds of thousands of clones, 74% of them seen only once. Turning to this clone: What it binds is unknown. At one boundary the junction diverges from the germline segment, which might be a read error.

The receptor was isolated from a woman aged 25 to 39 in good health. Sequencing was performed on memory CD4+ T cells sorted from blood. As for subset: CD45RA-negative fraction. The chain uses TRBV5-4 and TRBJ2-7; D is uncertain. This CDR3 is CASSLDVSRVFW. CDR3 nucleotide sequence: TGTGCCAGCAGCTTGGACGTATCGCGAGTATTTTGG. The full variable domain, rest sourced from reference TRBV5-4 and TRBJ2-7, is ETGVTQSPTHLIKTRGQQVTLRCSSQSGHNTVSWYQQALGQGPQFIFQYYREEENGRGNFPPRFSGLQFPNYSSELNVNALELDDSALYLCASSLDVSRVFWGPGTRLTVT.